This is a list of T cell receptor beta chains from one sample in a study of cytomegalovirus exposure and HLA in healthy donors. TCRdb keeps only in-frame clones here, not all; method: immunoSEQ multiplex PCR. Among 180,000 or so clones listed, less than 85% were seen once. The source material was PBMCs. These receptors were taken from a male donor in good health and CMV-seronegative. Both conserved end residues are part of each CDR3. The order of the fields is J gene, D gene, V gene, CDR3 length, clone size, CDR3 DNA, CDR3 protein. The D gene is left open where the match is weak. Clone size appears in some rows only: once, few, many, or a class for an expanded clone.

J: TRBJ2-5
D: .
V: TRBV6-1
length: 15
size: .
DNA: TGTGCCAGCAGTGAAACAGCCGCCAACCAAGAGACCCAGTACTTC
CDR3: CASSETAANQETQYF

J: TRBJ2-1
D: TRBD2
V: TRBV12-5
length: 15
size: .
DNA: TGTGCTAGTGGTTTGGTAGCGGGGGGCTACAATGAGCAGTTCTTC
CDR3: CASGLVAGGYNEQFF

J: TRBJ2-7
D: TRBD1
V: TRBV7-9
length: 14
size: .
DNA: TGTGCCAGCAGCGAAGGGACAGCTACCTACGAGCAGTACTTC
CDR3: CASSEGTATYEQYF

J: TRBJ1-3
D: .
V: TRBV6-1
length: 16
size: .
DNA: TGTGCCAGCAGTGATCCCTCACGGCCCCCAGGGAACACCATATATTTT
CDR3: CASSDPSRPPGNTIYF

J: TRBJ1-5
D: .
V: TRBV19
length: 12
size: once
DNA: TGTGCCAGTAGTATAGTACAGCAGCCCCAGCATTTT
CDR3: CASSIVQQPQHF

J: TRBJ2-3
D: .
V: TRBV18
length: 13
size: once
DNA: TGTGCCAGCTCATCCGGGGACACAGATACGCAGTATTTT
CDR3: CASSSGDTDTQYF

J: TRBJ1-5
D: .
V: TRBV5-6
length: 18
size: .
DNA: TGTGCCAGCAGCAAAAACCAGGGTATGGTAATGGGCAATCAGCCCCAGCATTTT
CDR3: CASSKNQGMVMGNQPQHF

J: TRBJ2-7
D: TRBD2
V: TRBV5-4
length: 16
size: few
DNA: TGTGCCAGCAGCTTGGGGGGACTAGCGGGATCGGAAGAGCAGTACTTC
CDR3: CASSLGGLAGSEEQYF

J: TRBJ2-7
D: TRBD1
V: TRBV6-5
length: 13
size: .
DNA: TGTGCCAGCAGGGGGACAGGGTCCTACGAGCAGTACTTC
CDR3: CASRGTGSYEQYF

J: TRBJ1-1
D: TRBD1
V: TRBV27
length: 14
size: once
DNA: TGTGCCAGCAGTTGGGGACAGACGAACACTGAAGCTTTCTTT
CDR3: CASSWGQTNTEAFF

J: TRBJ1-4
D: .
V: TRBV28
length: 17
size: .
DNA: TGTGCCAGCAGGCTTGCCCTTACAACCTCCAGCGGTGAAAAACTGTTTTTT
CDR3: CASRLALTTSSGEKLFF

J: TRBJ2-3
D: TRBD2
V: TRBV5-4
length: 16
size: .
DNA: TGTGCCAGCAGCTTGGGACTAGCGGGGGGGGAAGATACGCAGTATTTT
CDR3: CASSLGLAGGEDTQYF

J: TRBJ1-1
D: .
V: TRBV29-1
length: 13
size: .
DNA: TGCAGCGCCCTGGGGGGTGGGAACACTGAAGCTTTCTTT
CDR3: CSALGGGNTEAFF

J: TRBJ1-6
D: .
V: TRBV6-5
length: 12
size: once
DNA: TGTGCCAGCACCAACCAACTCGGGGCCCTCCACTTT
CDR3: CASTNQLGALHF

J: TRBJ2-1
D: TRBD1
V: TRBV28
length: 15
size: once
DNA: TGTGCCAGCAGAAAGGACAGGGGGCCGTACAATGAGCAGTTCTTC
CDR3: CASRKDRGPYNEQFF

J: TRBJ1-2
D: TRBD1
V: TRBV10-3
length: 13
size: once
DNA: TGTGCCATCAGGAGACAGGGCATGGATGGCTACACCTTC
CDR3: CAIRRQGMDGYTF

J: TRBJ2-7
D: .
V: TRBV4-3
length: 13
size: .
DNA: TGCGCCAGCAGCCAAGGGACAGTGCCGGAGCAGTACTTC
CDR3: CASSQGTVPEQYF

J: TRBJ2-1
D: TRBD2
V: TRBV28
length: 18
size: .
DNA: TGTGCCAGCAGTTTTCGGATTAGCGGGAAAAGCTCCTACAATGAGCAGTTCTTC
CDR3: CASSFRISGKSSYNEQFF

J: TRBJ1-5
D: .
V: TRBV4-3
length: 13
size: .
DNA: TGCGCCAGCAGCCAAGATTGGGGGGAACCCCAGCATTTT
CDR3: CASSQDWGEPQHF

J: TRBJ2-1
D: TRBD2
V: TRBV7-2
length: 19
size: .
DNA: TGTGCCAGCAGCTTATTCACCAGACCACTAGCGGGAGGGCTGAGTGAGCAGTTCTTC
CDR3: CASSLFTRPLAGGLSEQFF

J: TRBJ2-7
D: .
V: TRBV7-9
length: 13
size: .
DNA: TGTTCCAGCAGCCAGGACATCTCCTACGAGCAGTACTTC
CDR3: CSSSQDISYEQYF

J: TRBJ1-2
D: .
V: TRBV5-1
length: 16
size: .
DNA: TGCGCCAGCAGCTTGGTAGGGGGTACAGCTAACTATGGCTACACCTTC
CDR3: CASSLVGGTANYGYTF